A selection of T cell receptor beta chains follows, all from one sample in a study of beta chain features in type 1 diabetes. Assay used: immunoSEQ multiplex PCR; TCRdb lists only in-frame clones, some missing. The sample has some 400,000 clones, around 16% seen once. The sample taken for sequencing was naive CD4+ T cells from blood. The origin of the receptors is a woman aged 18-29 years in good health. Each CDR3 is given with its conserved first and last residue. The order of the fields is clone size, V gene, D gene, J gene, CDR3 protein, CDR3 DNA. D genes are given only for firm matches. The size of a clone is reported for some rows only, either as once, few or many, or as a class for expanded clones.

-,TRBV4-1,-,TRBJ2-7,CASSQVTLRGSYEQYF,TGCGCCAGCAGCCAAGTCACTCTTCGAGGCAGCTACGAGCAGTACTTC
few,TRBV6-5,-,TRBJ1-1,CASSYRGMNTEAFF,TGTGCCAGCAGTTACAGGGGGATGAACACTGAAGCTTTCTTT
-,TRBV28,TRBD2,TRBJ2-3,CASRLSGGPDTQYF,TGTGCCAGCAGGCTAAGCGGGGGGCCGGATACGCAGTATTTT
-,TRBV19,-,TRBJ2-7,CASSRGGLEAYEQYF,TGTGCCAGTAGTAGGGGCGGATTAGAAGCCTACGAGCAGTACTTC
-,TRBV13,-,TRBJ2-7,CASSPSRGSYEQYF,TGTGCCAGCAGCCCCAGCAGGGGTTCCTACGAGCAGTACTTC
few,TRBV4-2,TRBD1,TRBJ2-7,CASSSRDRSHEQYF,TGTGCCAGCAGCAGCCGGGACAGGAGCCACGAGCAGTACTTC
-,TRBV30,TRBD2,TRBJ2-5,CAWSVGLAGETQYF,TGTGCCTGGAGTGTTGGACTAGCGGGAGAGACCCAGTACTTC
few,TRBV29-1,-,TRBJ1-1,CSVLGLTNTEAFF,TGCAGCGTTCTGGGACTTACGAACACTGAAGCTTTCTTT
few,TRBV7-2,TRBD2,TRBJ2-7,CASSLGGRAAYEQYF,TGTGCCAGCAGCTTAGGCGGGAGGGCCGCCTACGAGCAGTACTTC
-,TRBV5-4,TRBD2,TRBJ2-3,CASSIPGLAGDTQYF,TGTGCCAGCAGCATACCGGGACTAGCGGGAGATACGCAGTATTTT
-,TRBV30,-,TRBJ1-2,CAWKSTVFHGYTF,TGTGCCTGGAAGTCGACAGTGTTTCATGGCTACACCTTC
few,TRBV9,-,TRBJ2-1,CASSVVEAPPHEQFF,TGTGCCAGCAGCGTAGTCGAGGCACCCCCCCATGAGCAGTTCTTC
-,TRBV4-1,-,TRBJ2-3,CASSQVSVGGPTDTQYF,TGCGCCAGCAGCCAAGTTAGCGTGGGGGGGCCCACAGATACGCAGTATTTT
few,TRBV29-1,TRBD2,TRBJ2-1,CTTEGLAERAPYNEQFF,TGCACCACCGAGGGGCTAGCGGAGAGGGCTCCCTACAATGAGCAGTTCTTC
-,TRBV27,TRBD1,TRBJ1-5,CASSKTGQGANQPQHF,TGTGCCAGCAGCAAAACGGGACAGGGGGCAAATCAGCCCCAGCATTTT
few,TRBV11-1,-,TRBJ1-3,CASSFGLSSGNTIYF,TGTGCCAGCAGTTTCGGACTGTCCTCTGGAAACACCATATATTTT
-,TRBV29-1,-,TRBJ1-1,CSVIIPGYNTEAFF,TGCAGCGTTATAATTCCAGGCTATAACACTGAAGCTTTCTTT
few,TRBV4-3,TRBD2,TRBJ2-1,CASSQDGTSANNEQFF,TGCGCCAGCAGCCAAGATGGGACTAGCGCTAACAATGAGCAGTTCTTC
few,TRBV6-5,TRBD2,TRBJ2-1,CASRKTSLNEQFF,TGTGCCAGCAGAAAGACTAGCCTCAATGAGCAGTTCTTC
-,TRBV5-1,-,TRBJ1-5,CASSLIDSSNQPQHF,TGCGCCAGCAGCTTGATAGATTCCAGCAATCAGCCCCAGCATTTT
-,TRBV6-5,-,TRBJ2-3,CASSIQDTQYF,TGTGCCAGCAGCATACAAGATACGCAGTATTTT
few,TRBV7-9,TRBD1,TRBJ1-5,CASRDTGGPNQPQHF,TGTGCCAGCAGAGACACAGGGGGCCCCAATCAGCCCCAGCATTTT
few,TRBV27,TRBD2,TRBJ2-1,CASSSRFLAGRYNEQFF,TGTGCCAGCAGTTCCCGGTTTTTAGCGGGCCGCTACAATGAGCAGTTCTTC
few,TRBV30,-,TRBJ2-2,CAWSSTGVTGELFF,TGTGCCTGGAGTTCTACGGGAGTCACCGGGGAGCTGTTTTTT
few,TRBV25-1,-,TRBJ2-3,CASSPAPGVGLEYF,TGTGCCAGCAGTCCCGCCCCAGGGGTGGGGTTGGAGTATTTT
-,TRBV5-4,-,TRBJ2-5,CASSIGTQETQYF,TGTGCCAGCAGCATCGGGACTCAAGAGACCCAGTACTTC
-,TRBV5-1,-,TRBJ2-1,CASSLGTSSTYNEQFF,TGCGCCAGCAGCTTGGGCACTAGCTCAACCTACAATGAGCAGTTCTTC
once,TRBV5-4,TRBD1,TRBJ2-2,CASSSPGQGLGGELFF,TGTGCCAGCAGCTCCCCGGGACAGGGGTTGGGCGGGGAGCTGTTTTTT
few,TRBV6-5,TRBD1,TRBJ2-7,CASSSWDSNYEQYF,TGTGCCAGCAGTAGCTGGGACAGCAATTACGAGCAGTACTTC
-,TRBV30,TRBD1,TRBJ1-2,CAWSRQGAHGYTF,TGTGCCTGGAGTAGACAGGGGGCTCATGGCTACACCTTC
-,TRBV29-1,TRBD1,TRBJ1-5,CSVVVRGQRNQPQHF,TGCAGCGTGGTGGTCAGGGGGCAGAGGAATCAGCCCCAGCATTTT
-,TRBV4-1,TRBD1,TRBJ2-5,CASSWGTGLKQETQYF,TGCGCCAGCAGCTGGGGGACAGGCCTTAAACAAGAGACCCAGTACTTC
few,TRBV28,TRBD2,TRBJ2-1,CASSLHKLGLAGVEFF,TGTGCCAGCAGTTTGCATAAGCTGGGACTAGCGGGAGTGGAGTTCTTC
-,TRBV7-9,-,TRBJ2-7,CASSAQDEQYF,TGTGCCAGCAGCGCCCAGGACGAGCAGTACTTC
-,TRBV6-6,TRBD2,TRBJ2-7,CASSTGTSVGYEQYF,TGTGCCAGCAGTACCGGGACTAGCGTGGGGTACGAGCAGTACTTC
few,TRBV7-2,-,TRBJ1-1,CASSLAYPEGTEAFF,TGTGCCAGCAGCTTAGCGTATCCCGAGGGCACTGAAGCTTTCTTT
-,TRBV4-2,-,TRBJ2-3,CASSQGTSTDTQYF,TGTGCCAGCAGCCAAGGTACTAGCACAGATACGCAGTATTTT
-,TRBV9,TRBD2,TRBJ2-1,CASSVLPTSRSSYNEQFF,TGTGCCAGCAGCGTATTACCGACTAGCCGTAGCTCCTACAATGAGCAGTTCTTC
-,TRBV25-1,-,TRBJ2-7,CASSEQGYAGEQYF,TGTGCCAGCAGTGAACAGGGTTACGCCGGAGAGCAGTACTTC
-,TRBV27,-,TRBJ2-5,CASSLRGATSQETQYF,TGTGCCAGCAGTTTAAGGGGCGCAACTTCCCAAGAGACCCAGTACTTC
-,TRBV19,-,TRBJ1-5,CASSTGDGIEGNQPQHF,TGTGCCAGTAGTACAGGGGACGGGATTGAAGGCAATCAGCCCCAGCATTTT
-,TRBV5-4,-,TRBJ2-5,CASSLRNPETQYF,TGTGCCAGCAGCTTGCGTAATCCGGAGACCCAGTACTTC
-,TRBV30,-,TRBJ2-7,CAWSNGVLIYEQYF,TGTGCCTGGAGTAACGGAGTTCTCATATACGAGCAGTACTTC
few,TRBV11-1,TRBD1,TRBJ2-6,CASSYRGKDGANVLTF,TGTGCCAGCAGCTACAGGGGTAAAGATGGGGCCAACGTCCTGACTTTC
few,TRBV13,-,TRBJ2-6,CASSHRSRRGFGANVLTF,TGTGCCAGCAGCCACAGGAGCCGCAGGGGTTTTGGGGCCAACGTCCTGACTTTC
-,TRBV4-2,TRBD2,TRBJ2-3,CASSQAGTSGSDTDTQYF,TGTGCCAGCAGCCAGGCCGGGACTAGCGGGAGTGATACAGATACGCAGTATTTT
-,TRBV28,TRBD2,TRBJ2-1,CASSLPLSRAGGPIQGNEQFF,TGTGCCAGCAGTTTGCCCCTCTCGAGGGCGGGAGGGCCAATTCAGGGCAATGAGCAGTTCTTC
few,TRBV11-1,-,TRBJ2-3,CASRRNRDIIDTQYF,TGTGCCAGCAGACGGAACAGGGATATTATAGATACGCAGTATTTT
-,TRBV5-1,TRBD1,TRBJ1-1,CASSLVQGASEAFF,TGCGCCAGCAGCTTGGTTCAGGGGGCGTCTGAAGCTTTCTTT
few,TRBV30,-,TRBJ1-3,CAWSVLAGKNTIYF,TGTGCCTGGAGTGTCCTCGCAGGGAAGAACACCATATATTTT
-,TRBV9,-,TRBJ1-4,CASSAKSEKLFF,TGTGCCAGCAGCGCGAAGAGTGAAAAACTGTTTTTT
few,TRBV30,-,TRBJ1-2,CAWSGRGGPNYGYTF,TGTGCCTGGAGTGGTCGTGGAGGACCTAACTATGGCTACACCTTC